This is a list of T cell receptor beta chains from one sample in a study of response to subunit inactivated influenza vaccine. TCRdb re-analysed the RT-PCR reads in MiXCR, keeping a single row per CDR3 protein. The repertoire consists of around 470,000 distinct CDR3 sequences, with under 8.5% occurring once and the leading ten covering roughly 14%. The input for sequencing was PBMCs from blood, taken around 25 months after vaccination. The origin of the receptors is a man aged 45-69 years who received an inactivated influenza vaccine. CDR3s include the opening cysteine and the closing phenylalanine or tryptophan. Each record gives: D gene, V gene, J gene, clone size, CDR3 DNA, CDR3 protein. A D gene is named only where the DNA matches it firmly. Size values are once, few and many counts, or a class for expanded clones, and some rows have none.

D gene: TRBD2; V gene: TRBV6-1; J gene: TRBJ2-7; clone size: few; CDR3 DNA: TGTGCCAGCGGACTAGCGGCTTACGAGCAGTACTTC; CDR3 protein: CASGLAAYEQYF
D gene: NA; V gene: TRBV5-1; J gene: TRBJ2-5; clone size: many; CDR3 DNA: TGTGCCAGCAGCTTGGGAGAGGGGCGGCAAGAGACCCAGTACTTC; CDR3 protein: CASSLGEGRQETQYF
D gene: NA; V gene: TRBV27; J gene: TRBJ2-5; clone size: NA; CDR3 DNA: TGTGCCAGCAGTTCCGTCGGGAGACAAGAGACCCAGTACTTC; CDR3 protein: CASSSVGRQETQYF
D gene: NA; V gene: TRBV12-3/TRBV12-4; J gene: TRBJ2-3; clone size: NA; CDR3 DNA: TGTGCCAGTAACCCGGGACACAGCACAGATACGCAGTATTTT; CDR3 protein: CASNPGHSTDTQYF
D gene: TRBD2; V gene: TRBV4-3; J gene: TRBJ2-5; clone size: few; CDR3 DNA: TGCGCCAGCAGCCAAGCTAGCGGGAGGCGCGAGACCCAGTACTTC; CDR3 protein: CASSQASGRRETQYF
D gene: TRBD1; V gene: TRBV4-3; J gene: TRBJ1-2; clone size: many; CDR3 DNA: TGCGCCAGCAGCCCAGGGGGGGCCTTGGGTGTCTACACCTTC; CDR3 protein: CASSPGGALGVYTF
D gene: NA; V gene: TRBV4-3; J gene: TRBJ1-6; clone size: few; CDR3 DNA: TGCGCCAGCAGCCAAGTAACAAGCTCCTATAATTCACCCCTCCACTTT; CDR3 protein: CASSQVTSSYNSPLHF
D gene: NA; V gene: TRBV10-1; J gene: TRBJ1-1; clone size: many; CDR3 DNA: TGCGCCAGGACATTTTGGACTGAAGCTTTCTTT; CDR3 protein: CARTFWTEAFF
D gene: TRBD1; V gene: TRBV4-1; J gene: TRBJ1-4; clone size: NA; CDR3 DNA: TGCGCCAGCAGCCAACCAAAATCAACAGGGGAATCGGTTAATGAAAAACTGTTTTTT; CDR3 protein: CASSQPKSTGESVNEKLFF
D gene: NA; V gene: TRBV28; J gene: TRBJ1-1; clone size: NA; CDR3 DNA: TGTGCCAGCAATCGCCTGCGGGGAGGAGACACTGAAGCTTTCTTT; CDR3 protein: CASNRLRGGDTEAFF
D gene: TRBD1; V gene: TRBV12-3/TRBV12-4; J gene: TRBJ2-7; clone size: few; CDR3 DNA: TGTGCCAGCAGTGCGTGGGACAGGGCCTACGAGCAGTACTTC; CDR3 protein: CASSAWDRAYEQYF
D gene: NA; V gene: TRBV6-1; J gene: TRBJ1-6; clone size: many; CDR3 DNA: TGTGCCACACGCGAGTCCGGGACTTATAATTCACCCCTCCACTTT; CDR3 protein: CATRESGTYNSPLHF
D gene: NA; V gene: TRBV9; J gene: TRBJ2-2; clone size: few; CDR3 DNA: TGTGCCAGCAGCCTCGAGGGAAGGGCCCCCGGGGAGCTGTTTTTT; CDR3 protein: CASSLEGRAPGELFF
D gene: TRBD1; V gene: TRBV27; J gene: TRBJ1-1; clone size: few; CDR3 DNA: TGTGCCAGCAGTTTAAGGGACAGGGGGCCTTACACTGAAGCTTTCTTT; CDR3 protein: CASSLRDRGPYTEAFF
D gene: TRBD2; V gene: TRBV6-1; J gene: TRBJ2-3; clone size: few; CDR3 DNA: TGTGCCAGGACTATTAGCGGGGGGGAGCCCACAGATACGCAGTATTTT; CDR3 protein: CARTISGGEPTDTQYF
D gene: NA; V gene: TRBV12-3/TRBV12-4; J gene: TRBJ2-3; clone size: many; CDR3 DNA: TGTGCCAGCAGTTTAGTTCGGGCCTCTAGCACAGATACGCAGTATTTT; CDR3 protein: CASSLVRASSTDTQYF
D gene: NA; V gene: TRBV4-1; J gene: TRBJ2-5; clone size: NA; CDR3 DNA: TGCGCCAGCAGCCAAGAAACGGGAGAGACCCAGTACTTC; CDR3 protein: CASSQETGETQYF
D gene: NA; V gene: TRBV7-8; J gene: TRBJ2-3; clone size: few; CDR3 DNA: TGTGCCGGAGCGAGTGTAGGCACAGATACGCAGTATTTT; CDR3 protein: CAGASVGTDTQYF
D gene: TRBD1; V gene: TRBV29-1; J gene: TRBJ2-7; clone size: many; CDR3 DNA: TGCAGCGTGCGGACAGGAGTATCCTACGAGCAGTACTTC; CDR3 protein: CSVRTGVSYEQYF
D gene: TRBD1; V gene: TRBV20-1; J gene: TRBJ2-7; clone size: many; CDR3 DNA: TGCAGTGCTAGAGCCCCGGACAGGTCCTCCTACGAGCAGTACTTC; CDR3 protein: CSARAPDRSSYEQYF